Below are 9 T cell receptor beta chains sequenced from a single sample in a study of cytomegalovirus exposure and HLA in healthy donors. The PCR had 60 Vbeta and 13 Jbeta primers. Assay used: immunoSEQ multiplex PCR; TCRdb lists only in-frame clones, some missing. The top ten clones hold about 0.3% of a sample with around 270,000 clones, approximately 80% of them seen once. Specimen: PBMCs. The source is a girl aged 2 to 9 in good health and CMV-seronegative.

The chain recombines TRBV7-8 with TRBJ2-5; 11 nucleotides line up with TRBD2. Germline-derived CDR1 and CDR2 are SGHVS and FQNEAQ. The CDR3 covers 15 residues. The ends lost 1 base at V and 2 bases at J; junction bases unmatched: 0. The CDR3 DNA reads as TGTGCCAGCAGCTTAGTAGCGGGAGGGCAAGAGACCCAGTACTTC. Its translation: CASSLVAGGQETQYF.

In this sample, this clone turned up once. The chain uses TRBV19 and TRBJ1-1, with D possibly being TRBD1 (5 bases). The ends were cut back, 3 bases at V and 7 bases at J, with 9 bases in the middle. This CDR3 is 12 amino acids long. CDR1 LNHDA and CDR2 SQIVND come from the germline V gene (reference sequence). The CDR3: CASSILQGEAFF. The CDR3 nucleotides are TGTGCCAGTAGTATTCTCCAGGGTGAAGCTTTCTTT. The complete variable domain, with remaining parts taken from reference TRBV19 and TRBJ1-1, reads DGGITQSPKYLFRKEGQNVTLSCEQNLNHDAMYWYRQDPGQGLRLIYYSQIVNDFQKGDIAEGYSVSREKKESFPLTVTSAQKNPTAFYLCASSILQGEAFFGQGTRLTVV.

This chain joins TRBV5-1 and TRBJ2-7; D is perhaps TRBD1 (6 bases). V gave up 4 bases and J gave up 4 bases, with 18 bases separating them. Per the germline V gene, CDR1 is SGHRS and CDR2 is YFSETQ. The CDR3 runs 15 residues. For the CDR3, the DNA is TGCGCCAGCAGCCCGCCAGGACAGCCATTATACGAGCAGTACTTC. Translated: CASSPPGQPLYEQYF. Together with reference TRBV5-1 and TRBJ2-7, the CDR3 gives the full variable domain: KAGVTQTPRYLIKTRGQQVTLSCSPISGHRSVSWYQQTPGQGLQFLFEYFSETQRNKGNFPGRFSGRQFSNSRSEMNVSTLELGDSALYLCASSPPGQPLYEQYFGPGTRLTVT.

The J gene is TRBJ2-2, the V gene TRBV6-5; maybe TRBD2 (6 bases). Germline V gives CDR1 MNHEY, CDR2 SVGAGI. With 8 bases removed from V and 0 bases from J, the gap between germline ends came to 13 bases. The CDR3 runs 15 residues. The CDR3 sequence is CASRRGRANTGELFF. The CDR3, as DNA: TGTGCCAGCCGGCGGGGACGCGCGAACACCGGGGAGCTGTTTTTT.

Note on this clone: The sample contains more than one DNA sequence encoding this CDR3. The gene calls are TRBV7-2 and TRBJ2-7; 13 bases are shared with TRBD2. The junction had 4 bases not matched to a gene; V was cut back by 5 bases and J by 3 bases. This CDR3 has 15 residues. Germline V CDR1 and CDR2: SGHTA, FQGNSA. In nucleotides, the CDR3 is TGTGCCAGCAGCCCACGACTAGCGGGGGGCTACGAGCAGTACTTC. Translation gives CASSPRLAGGYEQYF. The entire variable domain, with the rest obtained from reference TRBV7-2 and TRBJ2-7, is as follows: GAGVSQSPSNKVTEKGKDVELRCDPISGHTALYWYRQSLGQGLEFLIYFQGNSAPDKSGLPSDRFSAERTGGSVSTLTIQRTQQEDSAVYLCASSPRLAGGYEQYFGPGTRLTVT.

The V gene is TRBV7-6, the J gene TRBJ2-3; 10 bases line up with TRBD2. The J segment lost 3 bases and the V segment lost 3 bases, leaving 6 bases of the junction unmatched. Germline CDR1 reads SGHVS; CDR2 reads FNYEAQ. The CDR3 is 16 amino acids. CDR3 loop: CASSLAASGSTDTQYF. As DNA, the CDR3 is TGTGCCAGCAGCTTGGCGGCTAGCGGGAGTACAGATACGCAGTATTTT.

The J gene is TRBJ1-2, the V gene TRBV13; TRBD1 matches at 7 bases. J lost 0 bases, V lost 5 bases, and 6 bases had no gene match. The CDR3 totals 15 residues. Germline CDR1 reads PRHDT; CDR2 reads FYEKMQ (reference sequence). Here the CDR3 reads CASSPLGQTNYGYTF. CDR3 bases: TGTGCCAGCAGCCCTCTGGGACAGACTAACTATGGCTACACCTTC.

This clone was observed a few times. CDR3 coding DNA: TGTGCCAGCAGTGGCGTGAGCTCCTATAATTCACCCCTCCACTTT. Translation: CASSGVSSYNSPLHF. The chain recombines TRBV6-1 with TRBJ1-6; D unclear. Germline V gene sequence: CDR1 MNHNS, CDR2 SASEGT. The CDR3 runs 15 residues. V shed 4 bases and J shed 0 bases, with 7 bases lying between them.

Here the CDR3 reads CSVAPYNEQFF. CDR3 nucleotides: TGCAGCGTGGCCCCCTACAATGAGCAGTTCTTC. The genes are TRBV29-1 and TRBJ2-1, with unresolved D. CDR3 length: 11 residues. Trimming stripped 6 bases from V and 2 bases from J, with 5 bases between. Germline V gene sequence: CDR1 SQVTM, CDR2 ANQGSEA.